Reported below is one TCR beta chain. Original data processing: Reference gene primer amplification gave nucleated cell count estimates. Method: immunoSEQ multiplex PCR; TCRdb's copy keeps in-frame clones and lacks some. V, J and clone size are those of that table, while D and trimming were read from the DNA. The sample shows 100,000 or so clones, roughly 70% of them seen only once. Germline CDR1 is SGHRS and CDR2 is YFSETQ. The CDR3 extends over 13 amino acids. V was pared by 4 bases and J by 7 bases, with 9 bases between. The sample is drawn from a study of blood T cell repertoires in COVID-19. The overall study: COVID-19 samples from acute and convalescent phases originated in the United States, Italy and Spain. The cDNA or gDNA used as material had been derived from T cells, B-cell-depleted T cells, or PBMCs.

Source material: peripheral blood. The gene calls are TRBV5-1 and TRBJ1-6, with D unclear. The sequence was collected from a woman of 80 years or more with acute or convalescent COVID-19. CDR3 protein: CASSLGENSPLHF. The CDR3 nucleotides are TGCGCCAGCAGCCTGGGCGAGAATTCACCCCTCCACTTT.